Following are 3 T cell receptor beta chains from one sample sequenced in a study of T cells in Graves' hyperthyroidism and ophthalmopathy. What was amplified from RNA transcripts were TCR beta CDR3 regions. A set of HTBI primers served as the primers for a first-round RT-PCR of the TCR CDR3. Each CDR3 protein gets one entry after TCRdb re-called the multiplex PCR reads with MiXCR. The data show around 35,000 distinct CDR3 sequences, 52% seen once. The specimen sequenced was blood. These receptors came from a woman in her thirties or forties with Graves' ophthalmopathy.

This clonotype was recorded at least ten times. One end of the junction is discordant with germline, which a read error may explain. The J gene is TRBJ1-2, the V gene TRBV19; D gene ambiguous. Germline assignment: CDR1 LNHDA and CDR2 SQIVND (reference sequence). This CDR3 comprises 15 residues. The CDR3 DNA reads as TGTGCCAGTAGGCCCCCTTTTTCGGGGAACTATGGCAACACCTTC. This sequence encodes CASRPPFSGNYGNTF.

This clonotype was detected ten times or more. This chain links TRBV3-1 with TRBJ2-5; 12 positions match TRBD2. Germline V lookup: CDR1 LGHDT, CDR2 YNNKEL (reference sequence). The CDR3 is made up of 16 amino acids. V shed 3 bases, J shed 9 bases, and the junction held 11 bases outside the gene matches. DNA of the CDR3: TGTGCCAGCAGCCATACTGGACTAGCGGGAAGAGATTCCCAGTACTTC. It yields the protein CASSHTGLAGRDSQYF.

The J gene is TRBJ2-2, the V gene TRBV5-1, with 8 bases aligning to TRBD1. V trimming: 7 bases; J trimming: 1 base; junction bases outside the gene matches: 0. This CDR3 is 13 amino acids long. Germline CDR1 SGHRS, CDR2 YFSETQ. CDR3 sequence: CASGQGNTGELFF. In DNA form, the CDR3 reads TGCGCCAGCGGACAGGGGAACACCGGGGAGCTGTTTTTT.